One sample yielded the 16 T cell receptor beta chains listed below, sequenced in a study of blood T cell repertoires in COVID-19. Sequencing was performed with immunoSEQ multiplex PCR; in TCRdb, only in-frame clones are kept and a portion is missing. The sample holds around 160,000 clones; approximately 80% are singletons and the top ten take approximately 12%. The material sequenced was peripheral blood. All receptors come from a man between 60 and 75 years old with active or convalescent COVID-19.

This clone turned up a few times. The chain's CDR3 is CASSLSRGAYEQYF. CDR3 coding DNA: TGTGCCAGCAGCTTATCCAGGGGAGCATACGAGCAGTACTTC. The rearrangement joins TRBV7-8 to TRBJ2-7, with D possibly matching TRBD1 (6 bases). CDR1 and CDR2 (germline): SGHVS, FQNEAQ. The CDR3 contains 14 residues. Between the trimmed V and J ends, which lost 2 bases and 4 bases, there was a span of 12 bases.

The V gene is TRBV7-2, the J gene TRBJ1-5, with TRBD1 matching over 7 bases. The CDR3 contains 15 residues. CDR1 is SGHTA, CDR2 FQGNSA, per germline. The junction had 9 bases not matched to a gene; V was cut back by 5 bases and J by 5 bases. CDR3 bases: TGTGCCAGCAGCCGCGAGGGGCAGGGGGATCAGCCCCAGCATTTT. Translation: CASSREGQGDQPQHF.

This chain connects TRBV19 to TRBJ2-5; D possibly corresponds to TRBD1 (6 bases). CDR3 length equals 14 residues. Germline assignment: CDR1 LNHDA and CDR2 SQIVND (reference sequence). Trimming took 6 bases from V and 4 from J, leaving 15 bases between them. CDR3 bases: TGTGCCAGTAGCGCTGCGCCGGACAGAGAGACCCAGTACTTC. Protein product: CASSAAPDRETQYF.

The chain carries TRBV5-1 and TRBJ2-1; D is unresolved. The CDR3 has 15 residues. Germline CDR1 is SGHRS and CDR2 is YFSETQ. V lost 4 bases to trimming and J lost 0 bases, with 11 bases between them. The CDR3 region has the DNA TGCGCCAGCAGCCCCCTAAAGAGCTCCTACAATGAGCAGTTCTTC. It translates to CASSPLKSSYNEQFF.

The chain couples TRBV18 to TRBJ2-1, with 7 nucleotides matching TRBD2. After removal of 2 bases from V and 9 bases from J, the junction contained 7 bases not matched to a gene. The CDR3 extends over 14 amino acids. The germline V gene encodes CDR1 KGHSH and CDR2 LQKENI. This CDR3 reads CASSPGGGLGEQFF. The CDR3 nucleotides are TGTGCCAGCTCACCAGGGGGAGGGCTGGGTGAGCAGTTCTTC.

This sequence joins TRBV9 and TRBJ1-1, with D uncertain. Per germline, CDR1 SGDLS and CDR2 YYNGEE. V lost 2 bases, J lost 3 bases, and 8 bases lay in between. This CDR3 is built from 13 residues. The CDR3 reads CASSVGLDTEAFF. The CDR3 nucleotides are TGTGCCAGCAGCGTCGGGTTGGACACTGAAGCTTTCTTT.

This clone was detected a few times. The chain joins TRBV7-3 to TRBJ2-7; 7 bases are a match to TRBD2. CDR3 length: 15 residues. Trimming at V came to 1 base and at J to 3 bases, leaving 6 bases not matched to a gene. Germline CDR1 is SGHTA and CDR2 is FQGTGA. The CDR3 coding sequence is TGTGCCAGCAGCTTAAGTCCTAGCGGCCTCTACGAGCAGTACTTC. Residues: CASSLSPSGLYEQYF. Complete variable domain (other parts from reference TRBV7-3 and TRBJ2-7): GAGVSQTPSNKVTEKGKYVELRCDPISGHTALYWYRQSLGQGPEFLIYFQGTGAADDSGLPNDRFFAVRPEGSVSTLKIQRTERGDSAVYLCASSLSPSGLYEQYFGPGTRLTVT.

The chain uses TRBV14 and TRBJ2-5; no reliable D call. V gave up 2 bases and J gave up 5 bases, with 3 bases separating them. Germline V CDR1 and CDR2: SGHDN, FVKESK. There are 11 residues in the CDR3. As DNA, the CDR3 is TGTGCCAGCAGCCAACTGGAGACCCAGTACTTC. Translation: CASSQLETQYF.

The chain joins TRBV27 to TRBJ2-7, with TRBD2 matching over 11 bases. This CDR3 comprises 15 residues. Germline trimming cut 2 bases from V and 3 bases from J; bases unmatched to any gene: 3. Germline CDR1 is MNHEY and CDR2 is SMNVEV (reference sequence). In DNA, the CDR3 is TGTGCCAGCAGTTTAAGCCTAGCGGGGGGCTACGAGCAGTACTTC. It is translated as CASSLSLAGGYEQYF.

This clone was recorded once. The chain couples TRBV12-3 or TRBV12-4 to TRBJ2-2; unclear D gene. The V end was cut by 5 bases, the J end by 8 bases, with 12 bases between. CDR3 length: 13 residues. The CDR3 loop reads CASSILLTGELFF. The DNA for the CDR3 is TGTGCCAGCAGTATCCTACTAACTGGGGAGCTGTTTTTT.

The chain joins TRBV7-9 to TRBJ2-1; a possible D gene is TRBD1 (6 bases). The CDR3 consists of 13 residues. Between the trimmed V and J ends, which lost 1 base and 10 bases, there was a span of 11 bases. Germline loops: CDR1 SEHNR, CDR2 FQNEAQ (reference sequence). CDR3 residues: CASSLGTGREQFF. In DNA form, the CDR3 reads TGTGCCAGCAGCTTAGGTACAGGGCGCGAGCAGTTCTTC.

The V gene is TRBV28, the J gene TRBJ2-2; perhaps TRBD1 as D (6 bases). Per the germline V gene, CDR1 is MDHEN and CDR2 is SYDVKM. This CDR3 contains 13 residues. V lost 5 bases and J 4 bases, leaving 8 bases between the germline ends. As DNA, the CDR3 is TGTGCCAGCAGTGGACAGTCCACCGGGGAGCTGTTTTTT. Translating it yields CASSGQSTGELFF.

This clone was seen a few times. CDR3 amino acids: CASSENGAEQYF. The CDR3 DNA sequence: TGTGCCAGCAGTGAAAACGGAGCGGAGCAGTACTTC. J is TRBJ2-7 and V is TRBV6-1, with D uncertain. In germline, CDR1 is MNHNS, CDR2 SASEGT. CDR3 length: 12 amino acids. Trimming left V 2 bases short and J 7 bases short, with 9 bases between.

The rearrangement uses TRBV9 and TRBJ2-7; 12 positions match TRBD2. The V segment lost 7 bases and the J segment 7 bases; nucleotides outside the gene matches: 15. This CDR3 region has 16 residues. In germline, CDR1 is SGDLS, CDR2 YYNGEE. The DNA for the CDR3 is TGTGCCAGCGGGGGGGCTAGCGGGAGGGCCACCGGGGAGCAGTACTTC. Translating it yields CASGGASGRATGEQYF.

The J gene is TRBJ2-7, the V gene TRBV6-5, with TRBD2 as a possible D gene (6 bases). CDR3 length equals 15 residues. Germline loops: CDR1 MNHEY, CDR2 SVGAGI. V lost 5 bases, J lost 6 bases, and 20 bases lay in between. The CDR3 loop reads CASSPPGLGGGEQYF. DNA of the CDR3: TGTGCCAGCAGTCCCCCAGGACTCGGGGGTGGCGAGCAGTACTTC.

This clone was seen a single time. The chain couples TRBV20-1 to TRBJ1-2, with 7 bases identical to TRBD1. Trimming at V came to 4 bases and at J to 7 bases, leaving 3 bases not matched to a gene. The V gene's germline CDR1 is DFQATT and CDR2 SNEGSKA (reference sequence). This CDR3 is 11 amino acids long. The DNA of the CDR3 is TGCAGTGCTACAGGGGGATTTGGCTACACCTTC. Its protein product is CSATGGFGYTF.